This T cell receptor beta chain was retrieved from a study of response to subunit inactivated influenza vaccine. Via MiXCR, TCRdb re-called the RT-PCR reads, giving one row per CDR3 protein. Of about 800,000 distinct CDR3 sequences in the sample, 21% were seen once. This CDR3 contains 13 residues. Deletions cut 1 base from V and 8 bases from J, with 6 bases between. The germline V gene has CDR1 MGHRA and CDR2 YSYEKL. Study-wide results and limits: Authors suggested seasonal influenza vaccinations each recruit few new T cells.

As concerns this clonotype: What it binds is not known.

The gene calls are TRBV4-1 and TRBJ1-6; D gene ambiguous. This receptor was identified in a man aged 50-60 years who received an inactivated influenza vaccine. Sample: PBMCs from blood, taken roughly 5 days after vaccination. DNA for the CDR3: TGCGCCAGCAGCCAAGTTTTTTATTCACCCCTCCACTTT. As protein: CASSQVFYSPLHF.